This passage covers 3 T cell receptor beta chains from one sample sequenced in a study of neurological immune-mediated disorders (dated by TCRdb to the late 2010s). Per the publication, the time point label means: longitudinal time-point 3. Library preparation used 5' RACE. Instrument used: Illumina HiSeq 2500. TCRdb reran the public reads through fastp at Q25 and MiXCR, keeping productive beta chains. Rows matching on CDR3 protein sequence are summarized as one entry with the most common DNA and genes. Within this sample are 93,000 or so distinct CDR3 sequences, with roughly 10% of them counted one time only. Around 3.3% of the sample lies in the top ten. Sequenced: PBMCs. The receptors shown here come from a female donor with HTLV-1-associated myelopathy (HAM/TSP).

This clonotype was seen ten or more times. The chain recombines TRBV20-1 with TRBJ2-6; 7 bases agree with TRBD2. Trimming removed 1 base from V and 0 bases from J; junction bases left unmatched: 6. CDR3 length equals 17 residues. Germline CDR1 and CDR2: DFQATT and SNEGSKA (reference sequence). The CDR3 loop is CSARGGGGSSGANVLTF. The CDR3, as DNA: TGCAGTGCTAGAGGGGGCGGGGGATCCTCTGGGGCCAACGTCCTGACTTTC.

This chain joins TRBV20-1 and TRBJ2-7; 11 nucleotides match TRBD2. CDR1 and CDR2 (germline): DFQATT, SNEGSKA (reference sequence). J gave up 10 bases and V 5 bases, and 10 bases lay outside the gene matches. The CDR3 spans 13 residues. DNA for the CDR3: TGCAGTGCTCCTCTAGCGGGGGGTTCGGAACAGTACTTC. This gives the protein CSAPLAGGSEQYF.

The CDR3 loop reads CASSLGDRGGQETQYF. The CDR3 DNA follows: TGCGCCAGCAGCTTGGGGGACAGGGGGGGCCAAGAGACCCAGTACTTC. This chain joins TRBV5-1 and TRBJ2-5, with 11 bases that match TRBD1. The germline gives CDR1 SGHRS, CDR2 YFSETQ. V lost 0 bases and J lost 1; bases outside the gene matches: 2. The CDR3 contains 16 residues.